This TCR beta chain was sequenced for a study of PD-L1 blockade in urothelial cancer (dated by TCRdb to the late 2010s). Background on the whole study: Every patient began therapy around 2014 and was given atezolizumab 1,200 mg intravenously every 3 weeks. Around 29 patients had pretreatment blood TCR-seq, some 24 had at least one posttreatment blood collection, and some 24 had tumor TCR-seq. The study was an exploratory multi-omic analysis of somatic, immune and clinical correlates of response to PD-L1 blockade with atezolizumab in urothelial cancer. A median of about 150,000 T cells and approximately 83,000 unique TCRs was obtained from blood samples, and a median clonality of approximately 0.077 was observed. Pretreatment tumor samples and matched peripheral blood, collected serially before and after atezolizumab treatment, underwent TCR sequencing. In the same patients, whole exome sequencing and RNA sequencing of pretreatment tumors were performed in addition to TCR sequencing. About 85% of the 29 patients were males with bladder-origin urothelial cancer, and about 65% of the roughly 30 reported a prior smoking history. An ECOG performance status of 0 or 1 was recorded for the patients, and 0 to 3 prior chemotherapy regimens had been received by the patients. Nine patients achieved durable clinical benefit and approximately 20 did not. Progression-free survival longer than 6 months counted as durable clinical benefit, and TCR features were additionally tested against both progression-free and overall survival. Blood samples were analyzed 3 weeks after the start of treatment (second dose) and 6 weeks after the start of treatment. Summary of the overall study and its limitations: A pretreatment peripheral blood TCR clonality below the median was linked to improved progression-free and overall survival. At 3 weeks after the start of treatment, tumor-associated TCR clones in peripheral blood had expanded more in patients with durable benefit (n ≈ 20, p = 0.022). Because the sample size was small (n ≈ 30) and many exploratory analyses were performed, the results are intended to be hypothesis-generating.

Notes on this clone: Its antigen is unknown. Nothing much larger sits one base from this clone, and base qualities are not available.

The sample's time point label, in plain terms: peripheral blood 6 weeks after treatment start. A cohort of around 28 patients with locally advanced or metastatic urothelial carcinoma, treated at Memorial Sloan Kettering on a trial protocol, was included. Peripheral blood mononuclear cells were collected pretreatment and during treatment, at between 1 and 8 total time points per patient. The Qiagen DNeasy Blood extraction kit was used to purify genomic DNA from total PBMCs and tumor samples. Collected pretreatment and during treatment, PBMCs were isolated and stored as previously described. V is cut back by 8 bases and J by 6 bases, with 9 bases in the junction unmatched. Spanning cysteine to phenylalanine, the CDR3 consists of 13 amino acids. Only CDR3 DNA remains: 39 bases, in frame from the first base. CDR1 GTSNPN and CDR2 SVGIG are derived from the germline V gene (reference sequence). To estimate absolute template abundance from read counts, synthetic TCR analog templates were spiked into each PCR. The immunoSEQ assay used bias-controlled V and J gene primers to amplify TCRbeta CDR3 regions from genomic DNA. Sequencing of rearranged TCRbeta segments was performed at approximately 20X coverage. In the original analysis: Sequencing errors were corrected by clustering and CDR3s were annotated against IMGT to assign V, D and J genes. Only productive TCRbeta rearrangements were used in downstream analyses, excluding out-of-frame or stop-codon sequences. To compute clonality, Shannon entropy was normalized by the log of the number of unique productive sequences and then subtracted from one. Fisher's exact test with Benjamini-Hochberg correction, using a cutoff of adjusted p below 0.01, was how clones that differed between time points or between blood and tumor were identified. TCRdb mirrors the immuneACCESS table, restricted to in-frame sequences. Some clones are absent from its copies; in checked studies, under half trace to an unresolved V gene, and the reason for the others is unknown. V, J and clone size reflect that table, while D and trimming were determined from the DNA. This sample comprises about 45,000 clones, roughly four fifths of them detected only once. The ten largest clones capture less than 15% of the sample.

The V gene is TRBV30 and the J gene is TRBJ2-1, with TRBD2 matching 8 junction bases. This TCR was sampled from a man aged 60 to 69 with urothelial cancer. Source: PBMCs, taken around atezolizumab (anti-PD-L1) treatment. The DNA sequence reads TGTGCCGCGGGGCGGGAGGTGATCAATGAGCAGTTCTTC. The encoded protein is CAAGREVINEQFF.